These 12 T cell receptor beta chains were all obtained from the same sample, sequenced in a study of shared clonotypes between healthy human individuals. Assay: immunoSEQ multiplex PCR; the TCRdb copy retains only in-frame clones and omits some. Of around 2.1 million clones listed, approximately 94% are singletons. CD45RO negativity and positive selection for CCR7 defined naive CD8 cells, a population that excluded terminally differentiated effector memory CD45RA+ cells. What was sequenced was naive CD8+ T cells from PBMCs. These TCRs come from a man younger than 35 in good health. Some clones in this sample may be carry-over from other donors' samples.

The gene calls are TRBV27 and TRBJ1-5, with unresolved D. V shed 9 bases and J shed 2 bases, with 14 bases lying between them. In germline, CDR1 is MNHEY, CDR2 SMNVEV (reference sequence). The CDR3 covers 14 residues. The CDR3 is CASGVWGGNQPQHF. CDR3 nucleotide sequence: TGTGCCAGTGGGGTTTGGGGTGGCAATCAGCCCCAGCATTTT.

The chain carries TRBV27 and TRBJ2-1; TRBD1 agrees at 7 bases. Germline V CDR1 and CDR2: MNHEY, SMNVEV (reference sequence). This CDR3 comprises 13 residues. Losses at the gene ends were 8 bases for V and 1 base for J; bases not matched to a gene: 2. The DNA of the CDR3 is TGTGCCAGCCGGGACAGATCCTACAATGAGCAGTTCTTC. The encoded protein is CASRDRSYNEQFF.

This clone was found once. The genes are TRBV5-1 and TRBJ1-1; D is ambiguous. Germline V gives CDR1 SGHRS, CDR2 YFSETQ. This CDR3 has 15 residues. V gave up 0 bases and J gave up 4 bases, with 13 bases separating them. The chain's CDR3 is CASSLAAEALTEAFF. The CDR3 DNA is TGCGCCAGCAGCTTGGCGGCGGAGGCACTCACTGAAGCTTTCTTT.

This clone was observed a single time. The chain combines TRBV9 with TRBJ2-7; 8 bases line up with TRBD1. The V gene end was trimmed by 5 bases and the J gene end by 2 bases; junction bases not matched to a gene: 6. The germline CDR1 and CDR2 sequences are SGDLS and YYNGEE. The CDR3 sequence is 14 residues long. The CDR3 DNA sequence: TGTGCCAGCAGTCGGACAGGGATCACCTACGAGCAGTACTTC. Translation gives CASSRTGITYEQYF.

Comments on this clone: The same CDR3 can be traced to other DNA sequences in this sample. The rearrangement links TRBV11-2 to TRBJ2-3; D gene unclear. The germline V gene has CDR1 SGHAT and CDR2 FQNNGV. V shed 5 bases and J shed 3 bases, with 12 bases lying between them. CDR3 length: 14 residues. CDR3 sequence: CASSSSGGTDTQYF. The CDR3 DNA reads as TGTGCCAGCAGCAGTTCCGGCGGAACAGATACGCAGTATTTT. Full variable domain (remainder filled in from reference TRBV11-2 and TRBJ2-3): EAGVAQSPRYKIIEKRQSVAFWCNPISGHATLYWYQQILGQGPKLLIQFQNNGVVDDSQLPKDRFSAERLKGVDSTLKIQPAKLEDSAVYLCASSSSGGTDTQYFGPGTRLTVL.

V gene TRBV27 combines with J gene TRBJ1-2, with D perhaps TRBD1 (6 bases). Germline V lookup: CDR1 MNHEY, CDR2 SMNVEV (reference sequence). This CDR3 has 15 amino acids. With 3 bases removed from V and 4 bases from J, the gap between germline ends came to 15 bases. This chain's CDR3 is CASSFGAGVSYGYTF. The CDR3 region has the DNA TGTGCCAGCAGTTTTGGGGCAGGGGTTAGCTATGGCTACACCTTC.

Concerning this clone: Distinct nucleotide sequences in the sample also encode this CDR3. This sequence joins TRBV2 and TRBJ2-7; TRBD1 matches at 8 bases. CDR1 is SNHLY, CDR2 FYNNEI, per germline. The CDR3 runs to 14 residues. Trimming cost V 3 bases and J 4 bases; bases outside gene matches: 5. CDR3 amino acids: CASSEGQGAYEQYF. The CDR3 DNA is TGTGCCAGCAGTGAGGGTCAGGGGGCTTACGAGCAGTACTTC.

For this clone: This sample includes further DNA sequences coding for the same CDR3. V gene TRBV9 combines with J gene TRBJ2-2, with D perhaps assigned TRBD1 or TRBD2 (5 bases each). The CDR3 has 13 amino acids. The germline CDR1 and CDR2 sequences are SGDLS and YYNGEE. Trimming took 5 bases from V and 2 from J, leaving 7 bases between them. CDR3 in DNA: TGTGCCAGCAGGGGGACCAACACCGGGGAGCTGTTTTTT. It translates to CASRGTNTGELFF. The full variable domain, rest sourced from reference TRBV9 and TRBJ2-2, is DSGVTQTPKHLITATGQRVTLRCSPRSGDLSVYWYQQSLDQGLQFLIQYYNGEERAKGNILERFSAQQFPDLHSELNLSSLELGDSALYFCASRGTNTGELFFGEGSRLTVL.

About this clone itself: This sample also contains other DNA sequences that code for the same CDR3. This chain connects TRBV5-1 to TRBJ2-1; TRBD2 matches 9 bases. Germline lookup yields CDR1 SGHRS and CDR2 YFSETQ. This CDR3 has 15 residues. The ends lost 0 bases at V and 2 bases at J; junction bases unmatched: 0. Here the CDR3 DNA reads TGCGCCAGCAGCTTGGGACTAGCGGCCTACAATGAGCAGTTCTTC. Translation gives CASSLGLAAYNEQFF.

The CDR3: CASSLARRGGQETQYF. The CDR3 coding sequence is TGTGCCAGCAGCTTAGCGCGGAGAGGGGGTCAAGAGACCCAGTACTTC. The chain couples TRBV7-8 to TRBJ2-5; maybe TRBD1 (6 bases). CDR1 is SGHVS and CDR2 is FQNEAQ in the germline V gene. Trimming stripped 0 bases from V and 2 bases from J, with 13 bases between. This CDR3 is built from 16 residues.

The chain has TRBV6-1 and TRBJ2-6; D is uncertain. Germline V gene data show CDR1 as MNHNS and CDR2 as SASEGT. The CDR3 contains 16 residues. Trimming removed 0 bases from V and 0 bases from J, with 6 bases in between. CDR3 sequence reads: CASSEAPPSGANVLTF. DNA for the CDR3: TGTGCCAGCAGTGAAGCACCTCCCTCTGGGGCCAACGTCCTGACTTTC.

The chain has TRBV29-1 and TRBJ2-7; TRBD1 matches 11 bases. The CDR3 is 15 amino acids. From germline, CDR1 is SQVTM and CDR2 ANQGSEA. With V trimmed by 7 bases and J by 4 bases, 12 bases remained unmatched. The CDR3 sequence: CSADIGQGAFYEQYF. The CDR3 DNA reads as TGCAGCGCAGATATCGGACAGGGGGCGTTTTACGAGCAGTACTTC.